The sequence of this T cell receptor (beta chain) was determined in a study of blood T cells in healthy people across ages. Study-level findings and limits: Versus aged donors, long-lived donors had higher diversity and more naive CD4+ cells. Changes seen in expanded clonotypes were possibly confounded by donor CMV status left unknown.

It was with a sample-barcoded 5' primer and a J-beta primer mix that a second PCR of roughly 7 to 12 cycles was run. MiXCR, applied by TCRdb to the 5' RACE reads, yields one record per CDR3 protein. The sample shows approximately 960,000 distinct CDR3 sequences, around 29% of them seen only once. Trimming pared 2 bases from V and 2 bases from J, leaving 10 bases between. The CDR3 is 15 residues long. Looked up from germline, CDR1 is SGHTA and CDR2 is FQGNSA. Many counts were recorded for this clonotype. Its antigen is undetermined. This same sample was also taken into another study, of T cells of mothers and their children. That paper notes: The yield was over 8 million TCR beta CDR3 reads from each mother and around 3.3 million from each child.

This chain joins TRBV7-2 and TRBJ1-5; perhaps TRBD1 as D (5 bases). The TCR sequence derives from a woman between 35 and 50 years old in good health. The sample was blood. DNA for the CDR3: TGTGCCAGCAGCTTACAGGGTCGGGGCAATCAGCCCCAGCATTTT. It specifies CASSLQGRGNQPQHF.